The 5 T cell receptor beta chains given below trace back to one sample, sequenced in a study of cytotoxic CD8 clonotypes in ibrutinib-treated CLL. TCRdb keeps only in-frame clones here, not all; method: immunoSEQ multiplex PCR. The sample consists of fewer than 80,000 clones, around 60% of them appearing once. The source was PBMCs, collected after 12 months of ibrutinib treatment. These receptors originate from a human donor with chronic lymphocytic leukemia.

The chain carries TRBV7-2 and TRBJ2-1; D is possibly TRBD1 (6 bases). V dropped 4 bases and J dropped 9 bases, with 16 bases sitting between them. The CDR3 is 14 residues long. CDR1 is SGHTA, CDR2 FQGNSA, per germline. The CDR3, as DNA: TGTGCCAGCAGCTCCAACAGGGTATGGGGTGAGCAGTTCTTC. Its protein product is CASSSNRVWGEQFF.

This clone showed up just once. The genes are TRBV28 and TRBJ1-5; TRBD1 might be the D (5 bases). The CDR3 runs to 15 residues. The V end lost 4 bases, the J end lost 9 bases, and 19 bases lay between the germline ends. Germline-derived CDR1 and CDR2 are MDHEN and SYDVKM. In DNA, the CDR3 is TGTGCCAGCAGTTCGGGCCCCGACAGTGGGTGGCCCCAGCATTTT. As protein: CASSSGPDSGWPQHF.

The chain has TRBV7-2 and TRBJ2-3, with D possibly TRBD2 on 6 matching bases. Germline V gene sequence: CDR1 SGHTA, CDR2 FQGNSA. CDR3 length equals 16 residues. V lost 5 bases to trimming and J lost 2 bases, with 17 bases between them. The CDR3 sequence is CASSTRTSSLTDTQYF. The CDR3 DNA reads as TGTGCCAGCAGCACACGAACTAGCTCTCTCACAGATACGCAGTATTTT.

The V gene is TRBV6-6, the J gene TRBJ1-2; TRBD1 might be the D (6 bases). Germline CDR1 MNHNY, CDR2 SVGAGI (reference sequence). CDR3 length: 14 residues. The germline V and J ends were trimmed by 4 bases and 4 bases, with 13 bases remaining between them. The CDR3 coding sequence is TGTGCCAGCAGTTCGACAGGAACCCTCTATGGCTACACCTTC. It translates to CASSSTGTLYGYTF.

The chain has TRBV6-6 and TRBJ2-1; D ambiguous. The CDR3 has 12 amino acids. The V end lost 2 bases, the J end lost 6 bases, and 5 bases lay between the germline ends. Per the germline V gene, CDR1 is MNHNY and CDR2 is SVGAGI (reference sequence). CDR3 bases: TGTGCCAGCAGTTACCATATCAATGAGCAGTTCTTC. This sequence encodes CASSYHINEQFF.